This T cell receptor beta chain was identified during a study of Ad26.COV2.S vaccination and SARS-CoV-2 variants. At the level of the study: By the intramuscular route, Ad26.COV2.S was given once, or twice 56 days apart.

The germline V gene encodes CDR1 SGHDT and CDR2 YYEEEE. V dropped 2 bases and J dropped 4 bases, with 12 bases sitting between them. The CDR3 runs 14 residues. Sequencing used immunoSEQ multiplex PCR; TCRdb keeps in-frame clones, though not all of them. Altogether 350,000 to 450,000 clones are present, about 83% being singletons, with the ten largest covering around 7%. In the case of this clone: Its antigen is undetermined.

Treatment indicated: about 20 received Ad26.COV2.S at low or high dose, single or two shots; several received placebo; per-sample allocation not given. Sampling took place 63 days after the first vaccine or placebo injection. General study results and limits: There was reportedly substantial breadth in spike-specific CD8+ and CD4+ T cell responses after vaccination.

V gene TRBV5-6 combines with J gene TRBJ1-1; D not certain. This sequence originates from a person aged 18-60 years who received the Ad26.COV2.S COVID-19 vaccine or a placebo. The sequencing here drew on peripheral blood, taken in a trial of Ad26.COV2.S vaccine versus placebo. The CDR3 nucleotides read TGTGCCAGCAGCTTCCGGAGCCGGGGCACTGAAGCTTTCTTT. It specifies CASSFRSRGTEAFF.